Listed here are 24 T cell receptor beta chains from one sample, sequenced in a study of blood T cell repertoires in COVID-19. The table came from immunoSEQ multiplex PCR; TCRdb's copy has only in-frame clones and leaves some out. The sample gives about 46,000 clones, 88% of which show up once; over 8.5% is in the top ten. Sequencing was performed on peripheral blood. The receptors originated from a man aged 50 or older with active COVID-19.

This chain links TRBV5-4 with TRBJ2-1; 8 bases fit TRBD2. CDR1 is SGHNT and CDR2 is YYREEE in the germline V gene (reference sequence). The CDR3 spans 17 residues. Trimming removed 5 bases from V and 0 bases from J; junction bases left unmatched: 10. CDR3 loop: CASSAHTLAASYNEQFF. In DNA form, the CDR3 reads TGTGCCAGCAGTGCGCACACACTAGCGGCCTCCTACAATGAGCAGTTCTTC.

The CDR3 coding sequence is TGTGCCACCAGCACTCTACCTGGGGGGGAATACGAGCAGTACTTC. Translated, it gives CATSTLPGGEYEQYF. V is TRBV15 and J is TRBJ2-7; the match to TRBD2 covers 7 bases. J lost 4 bases, V lost 4 bases, and 10 bases had no gene match. Germline V gene sequence: CDR1 LNHNV, CDR2 YYDKDF (reference sequence). The CDR3 length is 15 residues.

This chain links TRBV7-3 with TRBJ2-1; 9 bases align to TRBD2. V was clipped by 2 bases and J by 6 bases; unmatched bases: 5. This CDR3 spans 15 amino acids. The V gene's germline CDR1 is SGHTA and CDR2 FQGTGA. The CDR3 DNA reads as TGTGCCAGCAGCTTAGGCGGGGGGGCCCCCAATGAGCAGTTCTTC. Protein product: CASSLGGGAPNEQFF.

The chain recombines TRBV7-9 with TRBJ1-1, with D possibly being TRBD1 (6 bases). Trimming removed 4 bases at V and 9 bases at J, with 9 bases between. Germline V gene lookup returns CDR1 SEHNR and CDR2 FQNEAQ (reference sequence). The CDR3 covers 11 residues. This chain's CDR3 is CASSSTGKAFF. The DNA for the CDR3 is TGTGCCAGCAGCTCGACAGGAAAAGCTTTCTTT. The full variable domain, in which reference TRBV7-9 and TRBJ1-1 provide the parts outside the CDR3, is DTGVSQNPRHKITKRGQNVTFRCDPISEHNRLYWYRQTLGQGPEFLTYFQNEAQLEKSRLLSDRFSAERPKGSFSTLEIQRTEQGDSAMYLCASSSTGKAFFGQGTRLTVV.

V usage is TRBV25-1 and J usage is TRBJ2-7; 7 bases are a match to TRBD1. Germline V gives CDR1 MGHDK, CDR2 SYGVNS. This CDR3 is built from 13 residues. With V trimmed by 5 bases and J by 6 bases, 7 bases remained unmatched. This CDR3 reads CASSQQGMGEQYF. The CDR3 DNA is TGTGCCAGCAGTCAACAGGGGATGGGCGAGCAGTACTTC.

The genes are TRBV28 and TRBJ2-7, with TRBD2 identical over 9 bases. The ends lost 7 bases at V and 1 base at J; junction bases unmatched: 5. Per germline, CDR1 MDHEN and CDR2 SYDVKM. The CDR3 has 14 residues. The CDR3 DNA is TGTGCCAGCATGGTAGCGGGGGTTTCCTACGAGCAGTACTTC. Amino acid sequence: CASMVAGVSYEQYF. Full variable domain (rest looked up from reference TRBV28 and TRBJ2-7): DVKVTQSSRYLVKRTGEKVFLECVQDMDHENMFWYRQDPGLGLRLIYFSYDVKMKEKGDIPEGYSVSREKKERFSLILESASTNQTSMYLCASMVAGVSYEQYFGPGTRLTVT.

The V and J genes are TRBV5-1 and TRBJ2-1; 10 bases agree with TRBD1. The CDR3 length is 16 residues. Trimming took 3 bases from V and 7 from J; bases not matched to a gene: 10. Germline values: CDR1 SGHRS, CDR2 YFSETQ. CDR3: CASSSPRDRGSNEQFF. In nucleotides, the CDR3 is TGCGCCAGCAGCTCACCCCGGGACAGGGGTTCTAATGAGCAGTTCTTC.

The chain uses TRBV11-2 and TRBJ2-4; D unresolved. Germline values: CDR1 SGHAT, CDR2 FQNNGV. The CDR3 sequence is 16 residues long. Trimming took 3 bases from V and 3 from J, leaving 15 bases between them. CDR3 amino acids: CASSFELTVDKNIQYF. DNA of the CDR3: TGTGCCAGCAGCTTTGAACTTACTGTTGACAAAAACATTCAGTACTTC.

CDR3 sequence (DNA): TGCGCCAGCACCTTAGTCCTTTCCCGACAGACCACCGGGGAGCTGTTTTTT. Protein product: CASTLVLSRQTTGELFF. The V call is TRBV5-1, the J call TRBJ2-2; maybe TRBD1 (5 bases). This CDR3 has 17 amino acids. The germline V gene encodes CDR1 SGHRS and CDR2 YFSETQ. Trimming cost V 6 bases and J 4 bases, with 22 bases left between them. Complete variable domain (other parts from reference TRBV5-1 and TRBJ2-2): KAGVTQTPRYLIKTRGQQVTLSCSPISGHRSVSWYQQTPGQGLQFLFEYFSETQRNKGNFPGRFSGRQFSNSRSEMNVSTLELGDSALYLCASTLVLSRQTTGELFFGEGSRLTVL.

In nucleotides, the CDR3 is TGTGCCAGCAGTGAATCGGGGGAACGTGAAGCTTTCTTT. This sequence encodes CASSESGEREAFF. The V and J genes are TRBV25-1 and TRBJ1-1, with D maybe TRBD1 (5 bases). Trimming left V 1 base short and J 7 bases short, with 10 bases between. Germline CDR1 MGHDK, CDR2 SYGVNS. The CDR3 totals 13 residues.

V is TRBV5-1 and J is TRBJ1-1; D gene ambiguous. This CDR3 is built from 15 residues. Between the trimmed V and J ends, which lost 0 bases and 4 bases, there was a span of 13 bases. The germline gives CDR1 SGHRS, CDR2 YFSETQ. CDR3 DNA sequence: TGCGCCAGCAGCTTGGATCCCGAGGCGGTCACTGAAGCTTTCTTT. Protein sequence: CASSLDPEAVTEAFF.

The chain joins TRBV30 to TRBJ2-4, with TRBD1 matching 9 bases. The V gene end was trimmed by 0 bases and the J gene end by 8 bases; junction bases not matched to a gene: 2. The CDR3 is 13 residues long. Germline assignment: CDR1 GTSNPN and CDR2 SVGIG (reference sequence). The CDR3 is CAWSVQGADIQYF. The CDR3 nucleotides read TGTGCCTGGAGTGTACAGGGGGCCGACATTCAGTACTTC. The whole variable domain, remainder taken from reference TRBV30 and TRBJ2-4, is SQTIHQWPATLVQPVGSPLSLECTVEGTSNPNLYWYRQAAGRGLQLLFYSVGIGQISSEVPQNLSASRPQDRQFILSSKKLLLSDSGFYLCAWSVQGADIQYFGAGTRLSVL.

The chain has TRBV4-2 and TRBJ2-5, with D possibly matching TRBD1 (5 bases). V lost 1 base, J lost 5 bases, and 14 bases lay in between. Germline V gene lookup returns CDR1 LGHNA and CDR2 YNFKEQ. There are 15 residues in the CDR3. The chain's CDR3 is CASSQAQSGLETQYF. The CDR3 DNA follows: TGTGCCAGCAGCCAAGCCCAGTCAGGGTTGGAGACCCAGTACTTC.

The chain employs TRBV5-4 and TRBJ2-7; no reliable D call. This CDR3 is built from 13 residues. The germline V gene encodes CDR1 SGHNT and CDR2 YYREEE (reference sequence). The V end lost 0 bases, the J end lost 3 bases, and 7 bases lay between the germline ends. The CDR3 nucleotides are TGTGCCAGCAGCTTGGATTCAGACTACGAGCAGTACTTC. The encoded protein is CASSLDSDYEQYF.

This clone showed up just once. This chain links TRBV12-3 or TRBV12-4 with TRBJ2-1; 10 nucleotides line up with TRBD2. This CDR3 spans 12 amino acids. The CDR3 DNA reads TGTGCAGCCCAGCGGGAGGGCCTTGAGCAGTTCTTC. This translates into CAAQREGLEQFF.

The chain couples TRBV28 to TRBJ1-4, with 7 bases lining up with TRBD1. The germline V gene has CDR1 MDHEN and CDR2 SYDVKM. The CDR3 length is 12 residues. Trimming at V came to 8 bases and at J to 5 bases, leaving 2 bases not matched to a gene. CDR3: CASGTANEKLFF. As DNA, the CDR3 is TGTGCCAGCGGGACAGCAAATGAAAAACTGTTTTTT.

The rearrangement uses TRBV3-1 (or the pseudogene TRBV3-2) and TRBJ2-1, with 8 nucleotides matching TRBD2. J was trimmed by 8 bases and V by 1 base; bases with no gene match: 7. CDR3 length: 15 amino acids. Looked up from germline, CDR1 is LGHDT and CDR2 is YNNKEL (reference sequence). CDR3: CASSQVSGGAHEQFF. The CDR3 DNA reads TGTGCCAGCAGCCAAGTATCGGGGGGGGCCCATGAGCAGTTCTTC.

J is TRBJ1-1 and V is TRBV18, with 8 bases identical to TRBD1. The CDR3 extends over 15 amino acids. V was pared by 3 bases and J by 1 base, with 4 bases of the junction left unmatched. Germline assignment: CDR1 KGHSH and CDR2 LQKENI. CDR3 sequence (DNA): TGTGCCAGCTCACCGAGGACAGGGAGGAACACTGAAGCTTTCTTT. Encoded protein: CASSPRTGRNTEAFF.

The chain recombines TRBV3-1 (or the pseudogene TRBV3-2) with TRBJ2-7, with a tentative D call TRBD1 (6 bases). This CDR3 spans 13 amino acids. The germline gives CDR1 LGHDT, CDR2 YNNKEL (reference sequence). Trimming left V 4 bases short and J 9 bases short, with 16 bases between. The CDR3 nucleotides read TGTGCCAGCAGCCCCCTTGGGGGCACTGGGCAGTACTTC. This translates into CASSPLGGTGQYF.

On this clone itself: At the DNA level, this CDR3 is encoded by other sequences in the same sample as well. This chain joins TRBV5-1 and TRBJ1-2; possible D gene TRBD1, 5 bases. This CDR3 region has 13 residues. The V end lost 10 bases, the J end lost 4 bases, and 17 bases lay between the germline ends. Germline V gene lookup returns CDR1 SGHRS and CDR2 YFSETQ. As DNA, the CDR3 is TGCGCCCCCCGGTCCGGGGGGGGCTATGGCTACACCTTC. Its protein product is CAPRSGGGYGYTF.

Only one count was recorded for this clone. V is TRBV19 and J is TRBJ1-5; 7 bases map to TRBD1. After removal of 3 bases from V and 9 bases from J, the junction contained 8 bases not matched to a gene. Germline V lookup: CDR1 LNHDA, CDR2 SQIVND (reference sequence). The length of the CDR3 is 14 residues. The CDR3 protein is CASSMDRLSRPQHF. The CDR3 region has the DNA TGTGCCAGTAGTATGGACAGGTTAAGTAGGCCCCAGCATTTT.

The rearrangement links TRBV7-6 to TRBJ2-2; TRBD2 aligns across 8 bases. Germline values: CDR1 SGHVS, CDR2 FNYEAQ. Germline trimming cut 1 base from V and 7 bases from J; bases unmatched to any gene: 8. The CDR3 loop spans 16 amino acids. The CDR3, as DNA: TGTGCCAGCAGCTTAGGCGCGGGGGGTGCTTTCGGGGAGCTGTTTTTT. Translation gives CASSLGAGGAFGELFF. The full variable domain, its missing parts supplied by reference TRBV7-6 and TRBJ2-2, is GAGVSQSPRYKVTKRGQDVALRCDPISGHVSLYWYRQALGQGPEFLTYFNYEAQQDKSGLPNDRFSAERPEGSISTLTIQRTEQRDSAMYRCASSLGAGGAFGELFFGEGSRLTVL.

This clone has a single count. V and J are TRBV11-2 and TRBJ2-5, with 9 bases identical to TRBD1. This CDR3 comprises 16 residues. Per the germline V gene, CDR1 is SGHAT and CDR2 is FQNNGV. Losses at the gene ends were 4 bases for V and 7 bases for J; bases not matched to a gene: 13. As DNA, the CDR3 is TGTGCCAGCAGCTCCACACGGGACAGGGAGAGGGGGACCCAGTACTTC. This sequence encodes CASSSTRDRERGTQYF. Full variable domain (rest looked up from reference TRBV11-2 and TRBJ2-5): EAGVAQSPRYKIIEKRQSVAFWCNPISGHATLYWYQQILGQGPKLLIQFQNNGVVDDSQLPKDRFSAERLKGVDSTLKIQPAKLEDSAVYLCASSSTRDRERGTQYFGPGTRLLVL.

This chain links TRBV7-6 with TRBJ2-7, with a weak D call TRBD2 (6 bases). V lost 2 bases to trimming and J lost 3 bases, with 11 bases between them. The CDR3 loop spans 14 amino acids. Germline CDR1 SGHVS, CDR2 FNYEAQ. CDR3 DNA: TGTGCCAGCAGCTTAAACGCGGGGCTCTACGAGCAGTACTTC. Its translation is CASSLNAGLYEQYF.